This is a list of T cell receptor beta chains from one sample in a study of blood T cell repertoires in COVID-19. Libraries were prepared by immunoSEQ multiplex PCR; TCRdb keeps only in-frame clonotypes and omits some of them. Here the sample spans about 100,000 clones, roughly 80% being singletons. Sequenced sample: peripheral blood. The receptors shown here come from a man in his forties or fifties with active or convalescent COVID-19. CDR3s leave out the opening cysteine and the closing phenylalanine or tryptophan. Some rows have no size entry. The others give once, few or many, or a class for an expanded clone.

V gene,clone size,CDR3 protein
TRBV7-9,-,ASSGRVSSPLH
TRBV7-8,-,ASSLVGTGSREQY
TRBV10-3,-,AIRGAGQNSPLH
TRBV15,-,ATTKRGGYEAF
TRBV5-1,-,ASSLVRVGNEQF
TRBV6-5,-,ASSYDRGSEQY
TRBV6-5,-,ASSYSNRRNTEAF
TRBV11-1,-,ASSLEETSGAYEQY
TRBV2,-,ASTTPGQGSYEQY
TRBV7-3,-,ASSRGLAGDTQY
TRBV10-3,once,AISEGTGAYGYT
TRBV7-3,-,ASSFGTGRNSPLH
TRBV6-2/TRBV6-3,once,ASSPGLADEQY
TRBV29-1,-,SVRQGNSNQPQH
TRBV5-5,-,ASSPEGAVNSPLH
TRBV9,-,ASSVRTGVDTEAF
TRBV25-1,-,ASSDRTKFDDEQF
TRBV16,few,ASSRTGQGEREF
TRBV21-1,once,ASRPIQRTEWMNTEAF
TRBV9,-,ASSGANHEQF
TRBV3-1/TRBV3-2,-,ASSRQGAGSYGYT
TRBV19,-,ASSIDGSYNEQF
TRBV30,-,ACHREASSYEQY
TRBV3-1/TRBV3-2,-,ASSQEAWSGQPQH
TRBV10-3,-,AISESPGIVAEHTGELF
TRBV15,-,ATSEWGTGRERYEQY
TRBV25-1,few,ASSLSAGGGEQY
TRBV12-3/TRBV12-4,-,AIATGAGNTIY
TRBV19,-,ASSIDPRRAGFQPQH
TRBV4-2,few,ASSPQIDQPQH
TRBV30,-,AWTGQGAGDTQY
TRBV5-6,once,ASSVLLDRGLYEQY
TRBV19,-,ASRNRLGLAGVGGFTGELF
TRBV21-1,-,ASSTGFEETQY
TRBV11-2,-,ASRTYLGGQKGAGELF
TRBV19,-,ASSRDPTGSNTEAF
TRBV18,-,ASSPRTSGSSYNEQF
TRBV9,-,ASSVRTGEGTDTQY
TRBV18,-,ASSPPLSITDTQY
TRBV2,few,ASRYSYEQY
TRBV19,-,ASSIRGLDYEQY